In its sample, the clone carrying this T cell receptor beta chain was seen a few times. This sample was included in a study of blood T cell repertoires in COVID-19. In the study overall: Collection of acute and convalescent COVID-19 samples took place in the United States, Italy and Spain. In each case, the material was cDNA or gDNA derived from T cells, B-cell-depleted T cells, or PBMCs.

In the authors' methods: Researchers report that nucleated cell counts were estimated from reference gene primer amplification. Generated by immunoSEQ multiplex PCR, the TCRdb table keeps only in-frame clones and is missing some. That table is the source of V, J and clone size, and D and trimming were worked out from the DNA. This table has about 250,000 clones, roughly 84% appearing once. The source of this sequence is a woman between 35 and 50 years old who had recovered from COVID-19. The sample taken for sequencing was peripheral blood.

CDR3 protein: CASSLPQVNTEAFF. CDR3 DNA: TGCGCCAGCAGCCTACCTCAAGTGAACACTGAAGCTTTCTTT. The gene calls are TRBV5-1 and TRBJ1-1; no clear D. The germline gives CDR1 SGHRS, CDR2 YFSETQ. This CDR3 has 14 residues. Between the trimmed V and J ends, which lost 4 bases and 0 bases, there was a span of 10 bases.